The 13 T cell receptor beta chains below were found in one sample sequenced in a study of blood T cell repertoires in COVID-19. Sequenced by immunoSEQ multiplex PCR; TCRdb stores in-frame clones only, minus some. The sample includes 73,000 or so clones, 70% to 90% of them seen just once. Sample: peripheral blood. All receptors derive from a man younger than 45 with acute or convalescent COVID-19.

As regards this clone: The sample contains more than one DNA sequence encoding this CDR3. The chain carries TRBV28 and TRBJ2-7, with 10 bases aligning to TRBD2. In germline, CDR1 is MDHEN, CDR2 SYDVKM. The CDR3 is 14 amino acids. After removal of 6 bases from V and 2 bases from J, the junction contained 4 bases not matched to a gene. CDR3 sequence: CASRLTSGTYEQYF. The CDR3 coding sequence is TGTGCCAGCAGGCTTACTAGCGGGACCTACGAGCAGTACTTC.

The CDR3 nucleotides read TGTGCCAGTAGTGTGCCGGGACAGGGACGAAAACTGTTTTTT. This encodes CASSVPGQGRKLFF. V usage is TRBV19 and J usage is TRBJ1-4, with 9 bases fitting TRBD1. The CDR3 consists of 14 residues. Trimming took 5 bases from V and 10 from J; bases not matched to a gene: 8. CDR1 is LNHDA and CDR2 is SQIVND in the germline V gene (reference sequence).

The rearrangement joins TRBV28 to TRBJ2-1; 11 positions agree with TRBD2. V shed 6 bases and J 7 bases; nucleotides not matched to a gene: 8. The CDR3 has 15 residues. Germline V gene sequence: CDR1 MDHEN, CDR2 SYDVKM. The CDR3 DNA reads TGTGCCAGCAGGATCCCTAGCGGGAGGTCAAATGAGCAGTTCTTC. It translates to CASRIPSGRSNEQFF.

The chain employs TRBV9 and TRBJ2-2, with 11 positions matching TRBD2. This CDR3 region has 15 residues. Germline V gene sequence: CDR1 SGDLS, CDR2 YYNGEE. Unmatched junction bases numbered 3, after V lost 4 bases and J lost 4 bases. The CDR3 loop reads CASSLGLAGTGELFF. CDR3 nucleotides: TGTGCCAGCAGCCTAGGACTAGCGGGCACCGGGGAGCTGTTTTTT.

This clone was seen a single time. V is TRBV15 and J is TRBJ2-7; D might be TRBD1 (6 bases). Germline CDR1 is LNHNV and CDR2 is YYDKDF (reference sequence). The germline V and J ends were trimmed by 5 bases and 2 bases, with 10 bases remaining between them. The CDR3 is 13 amino acids. The CDR3 DNA reads TGTGCCACCAGCGGGGCAGGGGCCTACGAGCAGTACTTC. Translating gives CATSGAGAYEQYF.

V and J are TRBV10-2 and TRBJ2-1, with D possibly being TRBD1 (6 bases). This CDR3 is 13 amino acids long. Between the trimmed V and J ends, which lost 8 bases and 2 bases, there was a span of 10 bases. Germline CDR1 is WSHSY and CDR2 is SAAADI. For the CDR3, the DNA is TGCGCCAGCGCATGGACAGCCTACAATGAGCAGTTCTTC. Translated: CASAWTAYNEQFF.

The CDR3 DNA is TGTGCCAGCAGTTTAGAACAGGGAGACTACGAGCAGTACTTC. It specifies CASSLEQGDYEQYF. V gene TRBV27 combines with J gene TRBJ2-7, with D tentatively TRBD1 (6 bases). The CDR3 length is 14 residues. The germline V gene encodes CDR1 MNHEY and CDR2 SMNVEV (reference sequence). The V end was cut by 2 bases, the J end by 3 bases, with 11 bases between.

The chain carries TRBV6-5 and TRBJ1-2; no reliable D call. Looked up from germline, CDR1 is MNHEY and CDR2 is SVGAGI. Trimming removed 7 bases at V and 0 bases at J, with 6 bases between. CDR3 length equals 12 residues. CDR3 nucleotide sequence: TGTGCCAGCACCTCGGCTAACTATGGCTACACCTTC. It codes for CASTSANYGYTF.

V usage is TRBV29-1 and J usage is TRBJ2-7; D ambiguous. Germline V gene data show CDR1 as SQVTM and CDR2 as ANQGSEA. V was trimmed by 6 bases and J by 0 bases, leaving 9 bases between them. The CDR3 runs 12 residues. This CDR3 reads CSVAFLSYEQYF. The CDR3 coding sequence is TGCAGCGTGGCCTTCCTCTCCTACGAGCAGTACTTC.

The chain combines TRBV3-1 (or the pseudogene TRBV3-2) with TRBJ2-7; 9 nucleotides match TRBD2. In germline, CDR1 is LGHDT, CDR2 YNNKEL (reference sequence). V dropped 0 bases and J dropped 6; count of bases not matched to a gene: 9. The CDR3 is 16 amino acids. CDR3 DNA sequence: TGTGCCAGCAGCCAAGAAGGGGCGGGAGGGCGAATCGAGCAGTACTTC. Residues: CASSQEGAGGRIEQYF.

This chain links TRBV11-2 with TRBJ2-5; 7 bases fit TRBD2. The CDR3 is made up of 13 amino acids. The ends lost 2 bases at V and 5 bases at J; junction bases unmatched: 2. Germline lookup yields CDR1 SGHAT and CDR2 FQNNGV. The CDR3 protein is CASSLWREETQYF. The CDR3 nucleotides read TGTGCCAGCAGCTTATGGCGGGAGGAGACCCAGTACTTC.

The chain couples TRBV6-5 to TRBJ1-1; the match to TRBD1 covers 8 bases. From germline, CDR1 is MNHEY and CDR2 SVGAGI. This CDR3 has 14 amino acids. The ends lost 8 bases at V and 1 base at J; junction bases unmatched: 6. The CDR3 bases are TGTGCCAGCCAGGGGGCGAGAGAGAACACTGAAGCTTTCTTT. Translation: CASQGARENTEAFF.

V is TRBV27 and J is TRBJ2-1, with 8 bases matching TRBD2. The CDR3 loop spans 15 amino acids. With 3 bases clipped from V and 3 bases from J, the junction kept 4 bases outside the gene matches. Germline V gene sequence: CDR1 MNHEY, CDR2 SMNVEV (reference sequence). CDR3 sequence reads: CASSLSSGNYNEQFF. Here the CDR3 DNA reads TGTGCCAGCAGTTTGAGTAGCGGGAACTACAATGAGCAGTTCTTC.